Described below is a single T cell receptor (beta chain) sequence and its context. Its antigen target is currently unknown. Base qualities are missing; no much larger clone stands one base away. Library preparation employed the immunoSEQ multiplex PCR assay. For the multiplex PCR, a mixture combining 60 forward primers for TCR Vbeta segments and 13 reverse primers for TCR Jbeta segments was used. Amplification of the CDR3 region of rearranged TCR beta genes was performed with a multiplex PCR assay on genomic DNA. On the Illumina HiSeq System, the amplified TCR beta libraries were sequenced as 87-base-pair reads. Per the authors' processing: A later analysis tallied 70 million to 100 million unique TCR beta chains across the approximately 670 repertoires, and about 10 million of those chains were shared by two or more donors. To remove PCR and sequencing errors, raw reads were error-corrected and collapsed into unique sequences using a nearest-neighbor algorithm that merged closely related sequences. V, D and J gene segments were assigned by aligning CDR3 sequences to IMGT reference sequences. For a sequence to be retained, a match of at least six nucleotides to both a V gene segment and a J gene segment was required. Rearrangements were classified as productive when the CDR3 lacked stop codons and remained in frame with V and J, and all other rearrangements were classified as non-productive. CDR3 was defined according to IMGT convention as the region running from the second conserved V-encoded cysteine to the conserved J-encoded phenylalanine. In an earlier analysis of 587 of the donors, sequences lacking an unambiguous match to a single V gene segment were excluded. An earlier analysis of 450 to 650 of the donors called V segments functional above 56.7% productive rearrangements and segregating when the between-donor standard deviation exceeded 5%. A statistical classification framework was built for diagnosing cytomegalovirus status from the catalog of TCR beta chain sequences. In a later analysis, V and J genes were assigned by comparing TCR nucleotide sequences against IMGT/GENE-DB human TR gene sequences. A later analysis assigned CDR3 sequences and most-parsimonious VDJ recombination scenarios with the TCRdist pipeline. In a later analysis, each TCR beta chain was defined by its CDR3 amino acid sequence together with its V-gene family, and reads without a unique V-gene family were excluded. To address suspected cross-contamination and a sequencing artifact, a later analysis removed a few hundred highly shared, low-generation-probability nucleotide sequences. In a later analysis, a clonal expansion index for each public chain was calculated from normalized within-repertoire ranks of inferred template counts. In a later analysis, generation probabilities were computed with a VDJ recombination model fitted to out-of-frame rearrangements, and the resulting probabilities were checked against IGoR. Hypergeometric tests were used in a later analysis to score TCR-TCR, TCR-HLA and TCR-CMV co-occurrence, with a repertoire-size bias correction applied to the TCR pairs. A later analysis estimated false discovery rates by permuting HLA or CMV assignments 20 times. A later analysis grouped co-occurring TCRs with DBSCAN, adding TCRdist sequence similarity when clustering within HLA-allele-positive subsets. Repertoires with fewer than 30,000 or more than 120,000 public chains, plus five repertoires with anomalous nucleotide sharing, were excluded from co-occurrence clustering. TCRdb provides this immuneACCESS table in a form limited to in-frame rearrangements. Some clones are lacking; in checked studies, under half of them reflect an unresolved V gene, and why the rest are absent is not known. V and J calls and clone size are those listed in that table; D and trimming were worked out from the DNA. In all, the sample holds about 200,000 clones, and 75% to 90% of those were seen once. Around 0.34% of the sample lies in the top ten.

The cohort comprised around 690 healthy bone marrow donors. All cohort members were sampled while nominally healthy, although unrecorded immune exposures were likely present. The donor tested CMV seronegative, placing the donor among the 300 to 450 seronegative members of the cohort. Each donor provided a peripheral blood sample, and peripheral blood mononuclear cells were used for TCR beta sequencing. Genomic DNA was extracted from the blood cell samples with the Qiagen DNeasy Blood Extraction Kit. According to the germline V gene (reference sequence), CDR1 reads MNHNY and CDR2 reads SVGAGI. The CDR3 runs 15 residues from the cysteine to the phenylalanine. The retained sequence is limited to the CDR3, 45 bases, with the frame set at the first base. Trimming takes 5 bases off V and 9 bases off J; junction bases not matched to a gene: 10. The sample originates from a study of cytomegalovirus exposure and HLA in healthy donors (TCRdb year 2017). Notes on the research overall: According to an earlier analysis of a few hundred of the donors, some 180 million T cells yielded 117 million unique TCR beta sequences and less than 300 Gb of sequence data. Roughly 300 gigabases of sequencing data and tens of millions of unique TCR sequences made up an early release that covered about 640 HLA-typed donors. Of the 398 genotyped donors, less than 85% were placed in the genetic ancestry cluster associated with self-reported Caucasian donors. The study was designed to test whether signatures of past pathogen exposure could be identified by cataloging public T cell receptors. The study used immunosequencing to profile the T cell repertoires of several hundred subjects and linked those repertoires to cytomegalovirus serostatus. A separate validation cohort of roughly 120 different subjects was used in addition to the roughly 670-subject first cohort. To predict cytomegalovirus infection status, the study brought together high-throughput TCR immunosequencing, statistical association of individual TCRs with disease status, and machine learning. A later analysis re-examined previously published TCR beta repertoires from around 670 donors and added high-resolution HLA genotyping to investigate patterns of TCR occurrence. The later analysis used no new phenotypic data to find candidate immune exposures, relying instead on TCR beta sequences and their occurrence across donors. An earlier analysis of a few hundred of the donors applied high-throughput TCR beta sequencing to assess whether each TCR beta V gene segment acted as functional or pseudogenic. Donor age, sex, ethnicity and CMV serostatus were compiled together with the repertoire data. A later genetic analysis used genome-wide SNP genotypes for about three fifths of the 666 donors, treating that subset as a discovery cohort. All discovery cohort repertoires had been generated using a single sequencing platform. HLA typing included class I and class II loci at four-digit resolution. The number of donors typed differed by locus, with about 629-630 for A, B, C, DRB1 and DQB1, 522 for DQA1, approximately 580 for DPA1, and some 470 for DPB1. Roughly five DR-DQ haplotypes were handled as single units for association and clustering, since linkage in the cohort was strong. Among some 400 genotyped donors of the cohort, an average of around 240,000 unique TCR beta nucleotide sequences was sequenced per donor, of which roughly 17% were non-productive. What the research found in general, with its limitations: A later analysis reported that several top co-occurrence clusters appeared linked to parvovirus B19, influenza, CMV and Epstein-Barr virus. The presence/absence analyses assumed that sequencing depth was roughly uniform across donors, and that assumption may not be true. Specific HLA alleles were associated with 15,000 to 20,000 TCR beta sequences at a false discovery rate of 0.05 in a later analysis. A total of fewer than 200 TCR beta chains were listed by the study as associated with cytomegalovirus. Strong co-occurrence of HLA alleles, especially DR and DQ, made assigning TCR associations to individual alleles difficult. Because counts were too low, 15 or so rarely observed V segments, including chromosome 9 orphons, were excluded from the earlier analysis of several hundred of the donors. A few of the identified cytomegalovirus-associated TCR beta chains were confirmed in vitro to be specific for cytomegalovirus antigens. Compared with equally common non-associated chains, HLA-associated TCR beta chains in a later analysis were more clonally expanded and had lower generation probabilities. Linkage disequilibrium might explain the correlated functional status among segregating V segments, but an unknown experimental factor could not be excluded. Broadly in line with IMGT annotations, most TCR beta V segments showed up in productive rearrangements about 87% or about 30% of the time in an earlier analysis of several hundred of the donors. According to a later genetic analysis, donors in an Asian-associated ancestry cluster had fewer N-insertions in productive TCRs than the approximately 690-donor mean. The sequencing pipeline was judged likely to have produced a cluster of highly shared sequence variants as a technical artifact. According to a later analysis, TCR association rates differed among HLA loci, with DRB1 alleles showing the most associated TCRs and HLA-C alleles showing the fewest. A further reported finding was that TCR beta sequences accurately predicted the HLA-A and HLA-B alleles for most subjects in the first cohort. The cohort was sequenced for TCR beta chains only, and without alpha or paired-chain data the features that could be detected were limited. The 87-base-pair reads could not distinguish some IMGT-functional V segments, including TRBV6-2 and TRBV6-3, so those segments were excluded. Most TCR sequences were observed very rarely across donors, whereas some public TCRs were present in many individuals. According to a later analysis, most CMV-associated TCR beta chains appeared to be HLA-restricted, and the HLA associations seemed to be driven largely by CMV exposure. The authors suggested that the approach could potentially be extended to other disease states and immunological phenotypes. CMV serostatus was the only immune exposure information available for the cohort. An association between a missense DCLRE1C variant and V-gene and J-gene trimming of TCR beta chains was found in a later genetic analysis and replicated in an independent cohort. Because HLA typing was unavailable for some donors at each locus, only the typed subset was used in association tests. The classifier was reported to diagnose cytomegalovirus status with high specificity and sensitivity in both the original and validation cohorts.

The chain is encoded by TRBV6-6 joined to TRBJ2-1; TRBD2 fits 10 bases in the junction. The specimen sequenced was PBMCs. This receptor was taken from a woman aged 30 to 39 in good health and CMV-seronegative. The nucleotides read TGTGCCAGCAGTGCCCTGAGCGGGGGGGCCTTTGAGCAGTTCTTC. Translation gives CASSALSGGAFEQFF.